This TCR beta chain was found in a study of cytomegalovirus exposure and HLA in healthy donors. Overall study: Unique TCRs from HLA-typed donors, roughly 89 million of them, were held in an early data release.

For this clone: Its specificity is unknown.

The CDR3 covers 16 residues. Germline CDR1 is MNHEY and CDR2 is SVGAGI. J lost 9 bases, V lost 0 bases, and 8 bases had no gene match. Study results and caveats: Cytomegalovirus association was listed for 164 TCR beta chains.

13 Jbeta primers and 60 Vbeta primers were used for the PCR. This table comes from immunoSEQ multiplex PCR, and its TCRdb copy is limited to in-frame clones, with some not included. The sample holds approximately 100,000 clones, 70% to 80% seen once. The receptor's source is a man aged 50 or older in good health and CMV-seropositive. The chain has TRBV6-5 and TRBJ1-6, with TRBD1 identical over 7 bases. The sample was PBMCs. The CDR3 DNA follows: TGTGCCAGCAGTTACTCGCACAGGGGAATGGGTTCACCCCTCCACTTT. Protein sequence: CASSYSHRGMGSPLHF.